The present TCR beta chain was sequenced within a study of shared clonotypes between healthy human individuals (dated by TCRdb to 2019 to 2021). As for the study more broadly: The cohort included a few men and a couple of women between 18 and 49 years of age. For each donor, CD4 naive and CD4 memory were each run on three plates, CD8 naive on two plates, and CD8 memory on one plate. To estimate repertoire size and how much clonotypes are shared between individuals, the study performed deep sequencing of blood TCR repertoires from about 5 healthy adults. Different laboratories and diverse techniques were used to prepare libraries and sequence TCR repertoires, to increase sequencing depth and limit assay-specific biases. Per donor, leukapheresis produced somewhere between about 0.94 and 10 billion PBMCs. Study-wide findings and limitations: Based on pairwise subsampling, the degree of clonotype sharing among donors was expected to be affected by sequencing depth. Higher generation probabilities were observed for clonotypes shared by all four sorted-subset donors than for non-shared clonotypes. Sharing across a few donors was observed for approximately 5% of naive CD4, around 3.5% of naive CD8, 2% to 2.5% of memory CD4, and around 0.4% of memory CD8 clonotypes. Incomplete sequencing was indicated by rarefaction of sorted-subset datasets, despite the large sequencing depth. Because the study included only a small number of donors, the genetic and exposure-history diversity represented was limited. Sampling was limited to blood, and TCR repertoires in tissue likely differ from TCR repertoires in blood. Larger estimated clonotype richness was generally found for naive subsets than for memory subsets.

As for this clone: Its cognate antigen has yet to be identified. No much larger clone is present one base from it, and per-base qualities are unavailable.

Using the deep immunoSEQ assay, TCR CDR3 regions were amplified from genomic DNA by multiplex PCR. For each cell subset, the extracted genomic DNA was distributed evenly across all wells of several immunoSEQ 96-well plates, and each plate served as one replicate. For sorted subsets, approximately 190 ng genomic DNA, equal to tens of thousands of T cell genomes, was loaded into each replicate PCR. The purified libraries were quantified using a Qubit 3.0 fluorometer, sized with a Bioanalyzer 2100, and then quantified again using the KAPA Library Quantification kit. Every immunoSEQ 96-well plate was sequenced on a separate single-read 150-cycle Illumina NextSeq 550 flow cell. The study's processing was this. The immunoSEQ output contained only junctional sequences without quality scores, so filtering could not match that applied to full-length reads. Sequences were annotated with PyIR, a Python wrapper for IgBLAST v1.9, using IMGT germline references to assign V/J genes and CDR3. Reads were filtered out if the reads had weak V/J assignments (E-value above 1e-6), no CDR3, stop codons, out-of-frame junctions, or ambiguous translated residues. V3J clonotypes were defined by identical inferred V gene, J gene, and CDR3 amino acid sequence. Percentage overlap between repertoires was computed as shared unique clonotypes divided by the size of the smaller repertoire. Repertoire richness was assessed with RTK rarefaction, the Chao1 estimator, and Recon v2.1 estimates of unobserved clonotypes. For all TCRbeta clonotypes obtained by the gDNA method from a handful of donors, generation probabilities were computed with OLGA. The table was pulled from immuneACCESS by TCRdb, which kept in-frame rearrangements only. Such tables lose some clones; where checked, under half of the loss comes from unresolved V genes, and the rest has no known cause. V and J calls plus clone size are reproduced from that table; the DNA served to infer D and trimming. This sample has 2,500,000 or so clones in its table, and around 90% of those were observed once. The ten largest clonotypes hold roughly 0.15% of the sample.

The germline V gene yields MNHEY for CDR1 and SVGAGI for CDR2. V sheds 8 bases and J sheds 2 bases, leaving 13 bases between their ends. Inclusive of the bounding cysteine and phenylalanine, the CDR3 is 13 residues long. This entry keeps only the CDR3 DNA: 39 bases, framed from base 1. The donors were healthy, HIV-negative adults who had no recently reported acute infections or vaccinations. Only Caucasian adults living in Nashville, Tennessee, USA were represented among the donors. CD4+ T cells were enriched by magnetic negative selection, after which naive cells were positively selected on CD45RA and the negative fraction was taken as the memory subset. Blood was collected by leukapheresis, and PBMCs were isolated by Ficoll-Histopaque density gradient centrifugation and then cryopreserved in liquid nitrogen vapor phase. Purity and quantity of every magnetically sorted T cell population were checked by analytical flow cytometry. Genomic DNA was isolated from every sorted fraction and measured by UV absorbance on a Nanodrop 2000c.

The sequence was collected from a young man in good health. Source material: naive CD4+ T cells sorted from blood. The intended sense of this specimen's cell subset or site label: CD45RA+ positively selected. The rearranged chain carries TRBV6-5 and TRBJ2-7; possibly the D gene is TRBD1, per 5 matching bases. The DNA reads as follows: TGTGCCAGCCAGAGACAGCCTCCCTACGAGCAGTACTTC. Its amino acids are CASQRQPPYEQYF.